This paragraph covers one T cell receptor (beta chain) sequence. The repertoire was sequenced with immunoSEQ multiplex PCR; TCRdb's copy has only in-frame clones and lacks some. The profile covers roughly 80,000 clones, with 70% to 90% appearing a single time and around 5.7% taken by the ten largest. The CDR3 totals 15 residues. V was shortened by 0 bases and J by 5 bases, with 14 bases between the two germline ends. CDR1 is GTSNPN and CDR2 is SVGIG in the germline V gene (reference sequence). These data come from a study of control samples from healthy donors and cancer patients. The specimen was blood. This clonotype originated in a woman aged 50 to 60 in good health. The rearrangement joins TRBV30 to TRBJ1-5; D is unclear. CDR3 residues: CAWSVGPANDQPQHF. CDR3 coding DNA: TGTGCCTGGAGTGTTGGACCAGCGAACGATCAGCCCCAGCATTTT.